This T cell receptor beta chain was found in a study of vaccination and CD4 T cells after COVID-19. This CDR3 contains 13 residues. The germline CDR1 and CDR2 sequences are LNHDA and SQIVND (reference sequence). V dropped 9 bases and J dropped 1 base, with 12 bases sitting between them. The Oncomine TCR Beta short-read assay sequenced DNA from cultured CD4+ T cells. MiXCR, applied by TCRdb to the PCR reads, yields one record per CDR3 protein. This table has around 20,000 distinct CDR3 sequences, about 50% appearing once. This clonotype turned up a few times. Antigen specificity is unknown. The treatment denotes: 10-day PBMC culture with coronavirus spike peptide pools or control peptides (ViraFEST assay).

The specimen sequenced was CD4+ T cells from blood, cultured in vitro. The receptor's source is a human donor who had recovered from COVID-19. The chain combines TRBV19 with TRBJ1-1; D unclear. The CDR3 DNA reads TGTGCCAGCGGGATACGAGCGAACACTGAAGCTTTCTTT. Protein product: CASGIRANTEAFF.